This T cell receptor beta chain was captured by sequencing in a study of cytomegalovirus exposure and HLA in healthy donors. For this clone: Its antigen remains unknown.

The CDR3 length is 14 residues. Germline V gene lookup returns CDR1 MNHNY and CDR2 SVGAGI (reference sequence). V was clipped by 8 bases and J by 2 bases, with 14 bases between them. Data came from immunoSEQ multiplex PCR; TCRdb stores just in-frame clones and leaves some out. The table includes 300,000 or so clones, approximately 88% detected once. General study findings and limits: Investigators reported around 150 TCR beta chains as tied to cytomegalovirus. Most TCR sequences were seen very rarely across donors, but some public TCRs occurred in many.

Sequenced sample: PBMCs. The receptor comes from a man aged 25 to 40 in good health and CMV-seronegative. V usage is TRBV6-6 and J usage is TRBJ2-3; possible D gene TRBD2, 6 bases. The CDR3, as DNA: TGTGCCAGCGGGTTTGGGAGGTCCACAGATACGCAGTATTTT. It codes for CASGFGRSTDTQYF.